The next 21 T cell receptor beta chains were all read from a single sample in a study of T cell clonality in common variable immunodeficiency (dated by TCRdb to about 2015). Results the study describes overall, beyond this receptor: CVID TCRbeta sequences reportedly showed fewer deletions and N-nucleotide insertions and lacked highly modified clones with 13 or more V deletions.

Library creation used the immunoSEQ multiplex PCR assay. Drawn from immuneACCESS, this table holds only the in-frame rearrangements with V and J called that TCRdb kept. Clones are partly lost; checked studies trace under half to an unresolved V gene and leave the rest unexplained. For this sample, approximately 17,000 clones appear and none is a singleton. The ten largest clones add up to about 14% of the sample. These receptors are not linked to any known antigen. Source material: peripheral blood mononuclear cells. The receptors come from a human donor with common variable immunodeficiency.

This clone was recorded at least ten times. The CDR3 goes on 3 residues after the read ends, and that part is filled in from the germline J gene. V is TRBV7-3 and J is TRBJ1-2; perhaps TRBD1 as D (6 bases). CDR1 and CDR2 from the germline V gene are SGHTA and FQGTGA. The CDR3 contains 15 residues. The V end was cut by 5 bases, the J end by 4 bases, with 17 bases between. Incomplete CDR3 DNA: TGTGCCAGCAGCACGTCGAGTGGGGGGGCCTATGGC. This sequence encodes CASSTSSGGAYG. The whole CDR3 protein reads CASSTSSGGAYGYTF.

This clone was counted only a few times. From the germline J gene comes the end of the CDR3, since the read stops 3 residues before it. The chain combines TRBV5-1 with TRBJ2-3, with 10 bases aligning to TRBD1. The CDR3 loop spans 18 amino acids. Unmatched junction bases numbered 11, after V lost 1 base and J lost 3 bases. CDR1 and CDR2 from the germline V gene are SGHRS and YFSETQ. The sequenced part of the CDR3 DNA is TGCGCCAGCAGCTTGCTCATTCCGGGACAGGGGAGGACAGATACG. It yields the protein CASSLLIPGQGRTDT. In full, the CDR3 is CASSLLIPGQGRTDTQYF.

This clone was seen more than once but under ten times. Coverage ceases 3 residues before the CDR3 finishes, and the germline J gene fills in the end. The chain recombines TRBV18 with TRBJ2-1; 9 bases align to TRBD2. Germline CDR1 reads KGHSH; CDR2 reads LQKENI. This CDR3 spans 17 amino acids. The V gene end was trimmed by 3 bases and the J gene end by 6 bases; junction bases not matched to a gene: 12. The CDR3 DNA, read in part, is TGTGCCAGCTCACCCCCGGTACTGAGCGGGAGGACCAATGAG. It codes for CASSPPVLSGRTNE. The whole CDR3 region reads CASSPPVLSGRTNEQFF.

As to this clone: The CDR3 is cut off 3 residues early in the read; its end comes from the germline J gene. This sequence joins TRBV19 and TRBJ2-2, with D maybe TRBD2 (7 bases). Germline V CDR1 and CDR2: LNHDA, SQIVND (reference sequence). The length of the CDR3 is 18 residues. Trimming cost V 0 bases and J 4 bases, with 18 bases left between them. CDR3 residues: CASSIDGVGGATTGELFF. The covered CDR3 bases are TGTGCCAGTAGTATAGATGGGGTGGGGGGGGCCACCACCGGGGAG.

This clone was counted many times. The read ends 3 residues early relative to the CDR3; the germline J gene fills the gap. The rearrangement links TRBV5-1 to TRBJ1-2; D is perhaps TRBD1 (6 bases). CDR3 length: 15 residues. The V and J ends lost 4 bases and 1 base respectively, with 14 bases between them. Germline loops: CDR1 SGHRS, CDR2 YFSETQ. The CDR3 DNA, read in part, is TGCGCCAGCAGCCCCGAAGGACAGCTTAACTATGGC. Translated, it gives CASSPEGQLNYG. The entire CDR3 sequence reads CASSPEGQLNYGYTF. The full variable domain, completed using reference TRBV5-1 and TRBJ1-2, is KAGVTQTPRYLIKTRGQQVTLSCSPISGHRSVSWYQQTPGQGLQFLFEYFSETQRNKGNFPGRFSGRQFSNSRSEMNVSTLELGDSALYLCASSPEGQLNYGYTFGSGTRLTVV.

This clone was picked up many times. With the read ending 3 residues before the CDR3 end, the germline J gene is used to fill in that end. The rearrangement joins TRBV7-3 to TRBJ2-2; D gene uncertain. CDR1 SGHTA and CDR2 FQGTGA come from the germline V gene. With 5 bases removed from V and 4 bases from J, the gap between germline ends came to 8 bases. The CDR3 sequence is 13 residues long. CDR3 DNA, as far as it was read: TGTGCCAGCAGCATCTCTAGCACCGGGGAG. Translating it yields CASSISSTGE. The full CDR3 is CASSISSTGELFF.

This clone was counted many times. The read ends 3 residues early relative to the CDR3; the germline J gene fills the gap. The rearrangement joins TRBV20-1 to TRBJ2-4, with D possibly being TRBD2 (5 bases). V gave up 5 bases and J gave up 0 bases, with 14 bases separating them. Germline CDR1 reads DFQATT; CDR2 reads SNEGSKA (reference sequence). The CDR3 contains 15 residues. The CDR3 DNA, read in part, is TGCAGTGCTGATAGTCTGGCGGGAGCCAAAAACATT. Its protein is CSADSLAGAKNI. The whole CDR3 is CSADSLAGAKNIQYF.

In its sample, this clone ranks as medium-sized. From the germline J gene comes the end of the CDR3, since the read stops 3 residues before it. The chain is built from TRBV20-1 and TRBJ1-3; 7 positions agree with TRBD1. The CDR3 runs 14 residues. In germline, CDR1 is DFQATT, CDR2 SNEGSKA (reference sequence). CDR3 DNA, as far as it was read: TGCAGTGCTAGCGGGACAGTCGTCGGAGGAACC. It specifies CSASGTVVGGT. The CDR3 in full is CSASGTVVGGTIYF.

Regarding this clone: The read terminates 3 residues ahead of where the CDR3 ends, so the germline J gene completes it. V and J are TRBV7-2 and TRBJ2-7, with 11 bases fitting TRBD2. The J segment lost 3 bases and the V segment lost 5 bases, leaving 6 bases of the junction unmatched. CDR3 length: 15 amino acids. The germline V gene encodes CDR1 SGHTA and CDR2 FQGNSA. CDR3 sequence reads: CASSASGTSGYEQYF. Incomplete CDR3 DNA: TGTGCCAGCAGCGCTTCCGGGACTAGCGGCTACGAG.

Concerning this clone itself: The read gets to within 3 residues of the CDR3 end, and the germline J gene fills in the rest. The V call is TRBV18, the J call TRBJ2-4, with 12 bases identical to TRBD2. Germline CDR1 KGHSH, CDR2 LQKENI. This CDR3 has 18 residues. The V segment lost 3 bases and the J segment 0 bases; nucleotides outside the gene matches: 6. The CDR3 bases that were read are TGTGCCAGCTCACCCAGGACTAGCGGGACAATAGCCAAAAACATT. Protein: CASSPRTSGTIAKNI. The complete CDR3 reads CASSPRTSGTIAKNIQYF.

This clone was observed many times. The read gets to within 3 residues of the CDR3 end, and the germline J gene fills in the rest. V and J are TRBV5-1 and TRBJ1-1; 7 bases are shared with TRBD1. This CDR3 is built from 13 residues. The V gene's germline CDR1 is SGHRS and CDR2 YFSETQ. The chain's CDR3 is CASSLDVTGEAFF. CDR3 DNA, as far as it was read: TGCGCCAGCAGCTTGGATGTGACAGGGGAA.

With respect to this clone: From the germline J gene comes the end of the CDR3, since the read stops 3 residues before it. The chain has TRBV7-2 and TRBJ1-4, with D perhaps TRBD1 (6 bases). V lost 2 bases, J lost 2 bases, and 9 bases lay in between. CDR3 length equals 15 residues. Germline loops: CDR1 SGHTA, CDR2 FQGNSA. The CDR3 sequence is CASSLTGFTNEKLFF. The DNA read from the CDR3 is TGTGCCAGCAGCTTAACAGGGTTTACTAATGAAAAA.

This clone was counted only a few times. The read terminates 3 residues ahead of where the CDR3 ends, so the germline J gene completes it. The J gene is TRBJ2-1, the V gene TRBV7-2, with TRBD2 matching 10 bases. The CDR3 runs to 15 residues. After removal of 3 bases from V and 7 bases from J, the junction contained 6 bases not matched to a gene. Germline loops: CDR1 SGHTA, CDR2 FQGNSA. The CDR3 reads CASSFSGRAWNEQFF. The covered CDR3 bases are TGTGCCAGCAGCTTCAGCGGGAGGGCCTGGAATGAG. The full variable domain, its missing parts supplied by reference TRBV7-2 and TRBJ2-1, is GAGVSQSPSNKVTEKGKDVELRCDPISGHTALYWYRQSLGQGLEFLIYFQGNSAPDKSGLPSDRFSAERTGGSVSTLTIQRTQQEDSAVYLCASSFSGRAWNEQFFGPGTRLTVL.

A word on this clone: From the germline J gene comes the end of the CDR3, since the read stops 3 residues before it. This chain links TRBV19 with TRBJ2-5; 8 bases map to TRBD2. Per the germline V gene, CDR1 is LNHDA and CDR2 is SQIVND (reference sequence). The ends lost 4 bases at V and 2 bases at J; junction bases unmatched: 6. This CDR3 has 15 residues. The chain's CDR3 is CASSKWSSGQETQYF. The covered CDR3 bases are TGTGCCAGTAGTAAATGGTCTAGCGGGCAAGAGACC.

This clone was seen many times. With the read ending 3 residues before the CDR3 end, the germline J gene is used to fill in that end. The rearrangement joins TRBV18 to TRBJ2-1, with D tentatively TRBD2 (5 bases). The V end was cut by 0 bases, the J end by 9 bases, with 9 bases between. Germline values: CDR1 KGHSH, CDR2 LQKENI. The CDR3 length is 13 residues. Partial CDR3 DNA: TGTGCCAGCTCACCACCAGGTAGCGCTGAG. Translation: CASSPPGSAE. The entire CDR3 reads CASSPPGSAEQFF.

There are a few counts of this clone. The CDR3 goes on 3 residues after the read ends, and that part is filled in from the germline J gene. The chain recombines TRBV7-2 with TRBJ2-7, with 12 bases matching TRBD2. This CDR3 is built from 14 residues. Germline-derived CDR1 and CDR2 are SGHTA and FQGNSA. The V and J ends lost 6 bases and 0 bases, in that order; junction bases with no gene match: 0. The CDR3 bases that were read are TGTGCCAGCAGGGGACTAGCGGGCTCCTACGAG. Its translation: CASRGLAGSYE. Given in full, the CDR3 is CASRGLAGSYEQYF.

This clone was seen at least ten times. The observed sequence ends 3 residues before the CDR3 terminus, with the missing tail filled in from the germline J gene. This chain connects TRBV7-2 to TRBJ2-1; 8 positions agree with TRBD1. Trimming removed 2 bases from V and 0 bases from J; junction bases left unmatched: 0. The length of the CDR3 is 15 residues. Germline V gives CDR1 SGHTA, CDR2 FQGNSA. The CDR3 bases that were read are TGTGCCAGCAGCTTAACAGGGGGCTCCTACAATGAG. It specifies CASSLTGGSYNE. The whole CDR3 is CASSLTGGSYNEQFF.

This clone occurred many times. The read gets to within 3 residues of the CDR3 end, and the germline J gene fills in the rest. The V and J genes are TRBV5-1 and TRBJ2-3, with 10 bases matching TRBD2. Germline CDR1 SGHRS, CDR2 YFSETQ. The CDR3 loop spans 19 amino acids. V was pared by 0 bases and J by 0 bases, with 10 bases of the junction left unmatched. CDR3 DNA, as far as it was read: TGCGCCAGCAGCTTGGGATTAGCGGGGGGCCGAGATAGCACAGATACG. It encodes CASSLGLAGGRDSTDT. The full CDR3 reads CASSLGLAGGRDSTDTQYF.

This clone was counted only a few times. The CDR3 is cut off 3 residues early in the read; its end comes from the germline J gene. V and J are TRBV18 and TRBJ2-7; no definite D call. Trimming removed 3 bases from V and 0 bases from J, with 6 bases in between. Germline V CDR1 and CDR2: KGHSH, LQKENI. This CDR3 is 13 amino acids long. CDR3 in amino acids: CASSPLSSYEQYF. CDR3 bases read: TGTGCCAGCTCACCCCTCAGCTCCTACGAG.

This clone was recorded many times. CDR3: CSAIPGSQETQYF. Incomplete CDR3 DNA: TGCAGTGCTATACCAGGGAGCCAAGAGACC. V gene TRBV20-1 combines with J gene TRBJ2-5; D tentatively fits TRBD1 or TRBD2 (5 bases each). The CDR3 extends 3 residues past the end of the read, so its final part is completed from the germline J gene. The CDR3 loop spans 13 amino acids. In germline, CDR1 is DFQATT, CDR2 SNEGSKA (reference sequence). Trimming removed 4 bases from V and 1 base from J, with 10 bases in between.

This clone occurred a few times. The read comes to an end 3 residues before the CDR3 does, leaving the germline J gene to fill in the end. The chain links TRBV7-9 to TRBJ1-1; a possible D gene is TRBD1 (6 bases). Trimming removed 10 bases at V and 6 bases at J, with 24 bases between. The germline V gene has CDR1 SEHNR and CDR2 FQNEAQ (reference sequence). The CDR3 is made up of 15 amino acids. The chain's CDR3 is CANRPSTGGLAEAFF. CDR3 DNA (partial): TGTGCCAACCGACCATCTACGGGGGGCCTCGCTGAA. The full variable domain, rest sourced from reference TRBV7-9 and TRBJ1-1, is DTGVSQNPRHKITKRGQNVTFRCDPISEHNRLYWYRQTLGQGPEFLTYFQNEAQLEKSRLLSDRFSAERPKGSFSTLEIQRTEQGDSAMYLCANRPSTGGLAEAFFGQGTRLTVV.